The TCR beta chain described here comes from a study of CD8 T cells in Susac syndrome. Study-wide results and caveats: The authors found some 15 Susac-specific public clones in total CD8+ repertoires and 4 to 6 in CD8+ TEMRA repertoires.

Regarding this clonotype: Its antigen is currently unknown.

Random hexamers primed reverse transcription of about 0.45 to 1 ug RNA. An immunoSEQ multiplex PCR amplified TCR beta CDR3 over 54 Vbeta and 13 Jbeta. TCRdb independently ran MiXCR on the immunoSEQ multiplex PCR reads; one entry per CDR3 protein. In the table there are 100,000 to 150,000 distinct CDR3 sequences, around 94% of which are singletons. Trimming took 6 bases from V and 3 from J; bases not matched to a gene: 8. CDR1 SQVTM and CDR2 ANQGSEA come from the germline V gene. The CDR3 covers 13 residues. This chain links TRBV29-1 with TRBJ2-7, with 7 bases aligning to TRBD1. The clonotype originates from a human donor with Susac syndrome. Sequencing was done on a sample of CD8+ T cells from PBMCs. CDR3 sequence (DNA): TGCAGCGTAGCTAAGACAGGGAGCTACGAGCAGTACTTC. Translated: CSVAKTGSYEQYF.